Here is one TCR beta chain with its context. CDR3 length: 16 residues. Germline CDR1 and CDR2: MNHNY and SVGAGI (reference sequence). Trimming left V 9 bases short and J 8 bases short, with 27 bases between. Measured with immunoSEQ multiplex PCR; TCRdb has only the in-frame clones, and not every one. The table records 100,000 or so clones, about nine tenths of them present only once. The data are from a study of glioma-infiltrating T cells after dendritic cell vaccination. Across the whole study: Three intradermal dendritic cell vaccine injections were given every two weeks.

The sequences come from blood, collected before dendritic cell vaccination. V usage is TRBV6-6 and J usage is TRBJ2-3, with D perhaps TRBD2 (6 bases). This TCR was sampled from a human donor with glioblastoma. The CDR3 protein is CASFGALGGSTGTQYF. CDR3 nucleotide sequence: TGTGCCAGTTTTGGTGCTCTCGGGGGTTCAACGGGTACGCAGTATTTT.